The 8 T cell receptor beta chains below come from one sample, sequenced in a study of beta chain features in type 1 diabetes. The study reverse transcribed the entire isolated RNA, so it sequenced expressed TCRB transcripts. The protocol was immunoSEQ multiplex PCR, while the TCRdb copy is restricted to in-frame clones and leaves out a portion. This sample has around 300,000 clones, with about 7.8% found just once. Sequenced input: central memory CD4+ T cells from blood. Receptors were obtained from a woman under 30 in good health.

In the case of this clone: At one of its ends the junction is not consistent with the germline gene, which may arise from a read error. This CDR3 is also generated by other DNA sequences in the sample. The chain couples TRBV7-9 to TRBJ2-5; D is undetermined. The CDR3 covers 11 residues. CDR1 and CDR2 from the germline V gene are SEHNR and FQNEAQ (reference sequence). CDR3 nucleotides: TGTGCCAGCAGCTTTTCAGAGACCCAATACTTC. It translates to CASSFSETQYF.

This sequence joins TRBV30 and TRBJ1-1; TRBD1 matches 7 bases. Germline lookup yields CDR1 GTSNPN and CDR2 SVGIG (reference sequence). The CDR3 is 18 amino acids. Trimming removed 0 bases from V and 0 bases from J; junction bases left unmatched: 13. This chain's CDR3 is CAWSVLWQIDRVNTEAFF. As DNA, the CDR3 is TGTGCCTGGAGTGTACTTTGGCAGATCGACAGGGTGAACACTGAAGCTTTCTTT. Full variable domain (outside the CDR3, taken from reference TRBV30 and TRBJ1-1): SQTIHQWPATLVQPVGSPLSLECTVEGTSNPNLYWYRQAAGRGLQLLFYSVGIGQISSEVPQNLSASRPQDRQFILSSKKLLLSDSGFYLCAWSVLWQIDRVNTEAFFGQGTRLTVV.

This chain joins TRBV5-1 and TRBJ2-1; the D gene is possibly TRBD1 (7 bases). Germline-derived CDR1 and CDR2 are SGHRS and YFSETQ. The CDR3 consists of 14 residues. V was clipped by 7 bases and J by 4 bases, with 15 bases between them. The CDR3 DNA is TGCGCCAGCGCGGGACAGAAACTTTACAATGAGCAGTTCTTC. It specifies CASAGQKLYNEQFF.

The CDR3 DNA is TGCAGCGTTGAAAGGAGGGGAACAGATACGCAGTATTTT. This sequence encodes CSVERRGTDTQYF. The rearrangement links TRBV29-1 to TRBJ2-3, with D possibly being TRBD2 (6 bases). The CDR3 has 13 residues. Germline CDR1 SQVTM, CDR2 ANQGSEA. Trimming took 2 bases from V and 3 from J, leaving 9 bases between them.

This clone has at least ten counts. J is TRBJ1-5 and V is TRBV27; 9 positions match TRBD1. Germline V CDR1 and CDR2: MNHEY, SMNVEV (reference sequence). The V and J ends lost 5 bases and 5 bases, in that order; junction bases with no gene match: 7. This CDR3 has 15 residues. The CDR3 loop reads CASSPQGASYQPQHF. The CDR3 bases are TGTGCCAGCAGTCCACAGGGGGCGTCGTATCAGCCCCAGCATTTT.

The chain combines TRBV6-5 with TRBJ1-1; unclear D gene. CDR3 size: 14 residues. Germline V gene sequence: CDR1 MNHEY, CDR2 SVGAGI. V lost 6 bases and J lost 3, with 14 bases in between. In DNA, the CDR3 is TGTGCCAGCAGCCGAAGGTATAGGGACACTGAAGCTTTCTTT. The encoded protein is CASSRRYRDTEAFF.

The gene calls are TRBV19 and TRBJ2-3; TRBD1 aligns across 9 bases. From germline, CDR1 is LNHDA and CDR2 SQIVND (reference sequence). V shed 5 bases and J 3 bases; nucleotides not matched to a gene: 6. The CDR3 is 15 amino acids. The CDR3: CASSRTGAETDTQYF. CDR3 bases: TGTGCCAGTAGTCGGACAGGGGCTGAGACAGATACGCAGTATTTT.

This clone was seen only a few times. It differs at one base from a far larger clone, so likely a read error. The chain links TRBV4-3 to TRBJ2-1; 9 nucleotides match TRBD2. CDR1 LGHNA and CDR2 YSLEER come from the germline V gene. This CDR3 has 15 amino acids. V trimming: 4 bases; J trimming: 10 bases; junction bases outside the gene matches: 11. CDR3 in DNA: TGCGCCAGCAGCCGAGGTGGCGGGGGGGCGGGAGAGCAGTTCTTC. It encodes CASSRGGGGAGEQFF.